Shown below are 4 T cell receptor beta chains from a single sample sequenced in a study of technical replicates of blood from a handful of donors. Sequencing used immunoSEQ multiplex PCR; TCRdb keeps in-frame clones, though not all of them. Here the sample spans 14,000 or so clones, approximately 80% being singletons. Sequencing input: PBMCs. The receptors come from a human donor in good health.

The J gene is TRBJ2-7, the V gene TRBV5-1; tentative D call: TRBD1 (6 bases). This CDR3 contains 16 residues. The germline CDR1 and CDR2 sequences are SGHRS and YFSETQ. V shed 0 bases and J shed 5 bases, with 18 bases lying between them. The CDR3 region has the DNA TGCGCCAGCAGCTTGGTTGACAGGCCTCTTTTGGACGAGCAGTACTTC. Translating it yields CASSLVDRPLLDEQYF.

This clone was seen a handful of times. The chain uses TRBV5-4 and TRBJ2-5; 10 nucleotides align to TRBD2. The V gene's germline CDR1 is SGHNT and CDR2 YYREEE (reference sequence). V dropped 0 bases and J dropped 4; count of bases not matched to a gene: 0. The CDR3 is made up of 14 amino acids. The CDR3 bases are TGTGCCAGCAGCTTGGGACTAGCGGGAGAGACCCAGTACTTC. This gives the protein CASSLGLAGETQYF.

The chain employs TRBV30 and TRBJ1-2; 7 bases map to TRBD1. The CDR3 runs to 12 residues. Trimming took 2 bases from V and 8 from J; bases not matched to a gene: 5. Germline assignment: CDR1 GTSNPN and CDR2 SVGIG (reference sequence). The CDR3 nucleotides are TGTGCCTGGAGTCCGACAGGGTACGGCTACACCTTC. Encoded protein: CAWSPTGYGYTF.

The CDR3 loop is CASGWASTGELFF. CDR3 bases: TGTGCTAGTGGTTGGGCTTCAACCGGGGAGCTGTTTTTT. The rearrangement uses TRBV12-5 and TRBJ2-2; D ambiguous. V was shortened by 4 bases and J by 5 bases, with 8 bases between the two germline ends. The germline V gene has CDR1 LGHNT and CDR2 FRNRAP. This CDR3 contains 13 residues. Full variable domain (missing parts from reference TRBV12-5 and TRBJ2-2): DARVTQTPRHKVTEMGQEVTMRCQPILGHNTVFWYRQTMMQGLELLAYFRNRAPLDDSGMPKDRFSAEMPDATLATLKIQPSEPRDSAVYFCASGWASTGELFFGEGSRLTVL.